What follows are 32 T cell receptor beta chains derived from one specimen sequenced in a study of human T cells and chemical hapten exposure. TCRdb itself ran the RACE reads through MiXCR, one entry per CDR3 protein. The sample holds a few hundred thousand distinct CDR3 sequences, just under 6.5% seen once. As to time point: patch test 2, 6 weeks after DPC sensitization. Specified treatment: therapeutic diphenylcyclopropenone sensitization with weekly scalp DPC. The input for sequencing was whole blood, taken in connection with sensitization to the hapten diphenylcyclopropenone (DPC). The receptor set was obtained from a woman under 30 with alopecia areata. Some clones in this sample may be carry-over from other donors' samples.

This clonotype was recorded many times. J is TRBJ1-1 and V is TRBV29-1, with TRBD1 as a possible D gene (5 bases). V lost 6 bases, J lost 0 bases, and 17 bases lay in between. This CDR3 has 15 amino acids. Per germline, CDR1 SQVTM and CDR2 ANQGSEA. The CDR3 DNA reads as TGCAGCGTATCCAGAAGGGACGGTATGAACACTGAAGCTTTCTTT. Encoded protein: CSVSRRDGMNTEAFF. The full variable domain, its missing parts supplied by reference TRBV29-1 and TRBJ1-1, is SAVISQKPSRDICQRGTSLTIQCQVDSQVTMMFWYRQQPGQSLTLIATANQGSEATYESGFVIDKFPISRPNLTFSTLTVSNMSPEDSSIYLCSVSRRDGMNTEAFFGQGTRLTVV.

This clonotype came up many times. The chain uses TRBV29-1 and TRBJ2-2, with no clear D. The CDR3 runs 11 residues. Germline loops: CDR1 SQVTM, CDR2 ANQGSEA. This CDR3 is CVGTNTGELFF. CDR3 sequence (DNA): TGCGTGGGAACGAACACCGGGGAGCTGTTTTTT.

Comments on this clonotype: A much larger clone is a single base away; this may be a read error. The J gene is TRBJ1-2, the V gene TRBV7-8; the D is unclear. The ends were cut back, 7 bases at V and 7 bases at J, with 19 bases in the middle. Germline lookup yields CDR1 SGHVS and CDR2 FQNEAQ. CDR3 length equals 14 residues. CDR3 nucleotide sequence: TGTGCCAGCACCATTTCTCTAGGAGGTACTGGCTACACCTTC. Translated: CASTISLGGTGYTF.

This clonotype came up a few times. This chain uses TRBV4-1 with TRBJ1-2; D might be TRBD1 (6 bases). V lost 1 base and J lost 4, with 22 bases in between. This CDR3 has 18 amino acids. The germline gives CDR1 MGHRA, CDR2 YSYEKL. The CDR3, as DNA: TGCGCCAGCAGCCAAGGGCCAGGGGTTGGGGGCTTGAGCTATGGCTACACCTTC. Residues: CASSQGPGVGGLSYGYTF.

This clonotype was detected ten times or more. This rearrangement joins TRBV7-2 to TRBJ1-2; no clear D gene. The germline V gene encodes CDR1 SGHTA and CDR2 FQGNSA. The V gene lost 4 bases and the J gene lost 5 bases, with 17 bases spanning the gap. The CDR3 length is 15 residues. The CDR3 DNA sequence: TGTGCCAGCAGCTCCCGCTCGGGAGAGCTTTATGGCTACACCTTC. Translation: CASSSRSGELYGYTF.

The V gene is TRBV28, the J gene TRBJ2-3; unclear D gene. CDR1 MDHEN and CDR2 SYDVKM come from the germline V gene. The CDR3 covers 11 residues. Between the trimmed V and J ends, which lost 4 bases and 12 bases, there was a span of 11 bases. The CDR3 spells CASSSPSSQYF. The CDR3 DNA reads TGTGCCAGCAGTTCCCCGTCTTCACAGTATTTT. Full variable domain (rest looked up from reference TRBV28 and TRBJ2-3): DVKVTQSSRYLVKRTGEKVFLECVQDMDHENMFWYRQDPGLGLRLIYFSYDVKMKEKGDIPEGYSVSREKKERFSLILESASTNQTSMYLCASSSPSSQYFGPGTRLTVL.

At least ten counts were recorded for this clonotype. V usage is TRBV10-3 and J usage is TRBJ1-2, with D possibly being TRBD1 (6 bases). The CDR3 runs to 13 residues. The V end lost 2 bases, the J end lost 8 bases, and 12 bases lay between the germline ends. Germline CDR1 ENHRY, CDR2 SYGVKD. The CDR3 bases are TGTGCCATCAGTGAGGGACAGAGGGAAGGCTACACCTTC. It yields the protein CAISEGQREGYTF.

In this sample, this clonotype turned up many times. This sequence joins TRBV12-3 or TRBV12-4 and TRBJ1-1; TRBD1 is a possible D gene (6 bases). The V gene lost 3 bases and the J gene lost 5 bases, with 16 bases spanning the gap. The CDR3 is 15 residues long. Here the CDR3 reads CASSFRARGTTEAFF. CDR3 DNA sequence: TGTGCCAGCAGTTTCAGGGCCAGGGGTACGACTGAAGCTTTCTTT.

The sample holds many counts of this clonotype. This chain connects TRBV29-1 to TRBJ1-2, with no clear D. V was pared by 5 bases and J by 4 bases, with 8 bases between. Looked up from germline, CDR1 is SQVTM and CDR2 is ANQGSEA. The CDR3 runs to 11 residues. The CDR3: CSVPAVYGYTF. In nucleotides, the CDR3 is TGCAGCGTTCCCGCCGTCTATGGCTACACCTTC.

The chain uses TRBV10-3 and TRBJ2-1, with D perhaps TRBD1 (6 bases). This CDR3 contains 15 residues. Trimming cost V 6 bases and J 5 bases, with 17 bases left between them. The germline gives CDR1 ENHRY, CDR2 SYGVKD. CDR3 sequence: CAISQGQMSNNEQFF. DNA for the CDR3: TGTGCCATCAGCCAAGGACAGATGAGCAACAATGAGCAGTTCTTC.

The chain carries TRBV4-2 and TRBJ1-2; D is uncertain. Germline loops: CDR1 LGHNA, CDR2 YNFKEQ. The V and J ends lost 3 bases and 8 bases respectively, with 16 bases between them. There are 14 residues in the CDR3. CDR3 sequence (DNA): TGTGCCAGCAGCCACCCCGCAGGCCGATCCGGCTACACCTTC. It specifies CASSHPAGRSGYTF.

This clonotype was detected many times. The J gene is TRBJ1-5, the V gene TRBV2; D remains unclear. There are 16 residues in the CDR3. Trimming left V 4 bases short and J 1 base short, with 14 bases between. Germline values: CDR1 SNHLY, CDR2 FYNNEI. The CDR3 sequence is CASSGRNSLSNQPQHF. The CDR3 DNA is TGTGCCAGCAGTGGGCGGAACAGTCTCAGCAATCAGCCCCAGCATTTT.

The rearrangement joins TRBV28 to TRBJ1-2, with 7 positions matching TRBD1. With V trimmed by 4 bases and J by 3 bases, 8 bases remained unmatched. The V gene's germline CDR1 is MDHEN and CDR2 SYDVKM. This CDR3 comprises 15 residues. The CDR3 loop reads CASSSMGQLYYGYTF. For the CDR3, the DNA is TGTGCCAGCAGTTCCATGGGACAGTTATACTATGGCTACACCTTC.

The gene calls are TRBV5-1 and TRBJ1-1; 7 nucleotides line up with TRBD1. Per germline, CDR1 SGHRS and CDR2 YFSETQ. CDR3 length: 14 residues. V dropped 5 bases and J dropped 4; count of bases not matched to a gene: 8. This CDR3 reads CASSTYRGSTEAFF. CDR3 coding DNA: TGCGCCAGCAGTACGTACAGGGGAAGCACTGAAGCTTTCTTT.

This clonotype was counted ten times or more. This chain connects TRBV18 to TRBJ1-2; D is uncertain. The V gene lost 2 bases and the J gene lost 7 bases, with 11 bases spanning the gap. The CDR3 length is 13 residues. Germline CDR1 KGHSH, CDR2 LQKENI. The CDR3 DNA reads TGTGCCAGCTCACCATCGTTCACGAGTGGCTACACCTTC. Amino acids: CASSPSFTSGYTF.

This clonotype has more than one count but fewer than ten. The rearrangement joins TRBV19 to TRBJ2-7; 8 bases map to TRBD2. The CDR3 consists of 13 residues. V lost 6 bases, J lost 7 bases, and 8 bases stayed unmatched. Germline CDR1 is LNHDA and CDR2 is SQIVND (reference sequence). In nucleotides, the CDR3 is TGTGCCAGTAGAAAGAGCGGGGGATTTGAGCAGTACTTC. Its translation: CASRKSGGFEQYF.

This clonotype was counted a few times. The chain employs TRBV11-2 and TRBJ2-1; D is uncertain. The V gene lost 2 bases and the J gene lost 10 bases, with 18 bases spanning the gap. This CDR3 has 15 amino acids. The germline V gene has CDR1 SGHAT and CDR2 FQNNGV. CDR3 sequence (DNA): TGTGCCAGCAGCTTAAGGCTAGAGCTGGTCGGGGAGCAGTTCTTC. Residues: CASSLRLELVGEQFF.

This clonotype was detected many times. This chain links TRBV2 with TRBJ1-1, with a weak D call TRBD1 (6 bases). This CDR3 spans 11 amino acids. Trimming pared 7 bases from V and 8 bases from J, leaving 11 bases between. CDR1 is SNHLY and CDR2 is FYNNEI in the germline V gene. The CDR3 loop reads CASISGTEAFF. The CDR3 nucleotides read TGTGCCAGCATCTCCGGGACAGAAGCTTTCTTT.

This clonotype was counted a few times. The chain carries TRBV2 and TRBJ2-3, with 8 positions matching TRBD2. The CDR3 totals 15 residues. V lost 4 bases and J lost 2; bases outside the gene matches: 5. The germline V gene encodes CDR1 SNHLY and CDR2 FYNNEI. As DNA, the CDR3 is TGTGCCAGCAGTGGCGGGGGGCCCAACACAGATACGCAGTATTTT. This gives the protein CASSGGGPNTDTQYF.

This clonotype was seen at least ten times. The gene calls are TRBV6-5 and TRBJ1-2, with D perhaps matching TRBD1 (6 bases). This CDR3 has 11 amino acids. Trimming left V 7 bases short and J 5 bases short, with 8 bases between. Germline CDR1 is MNHEY and CDR2 is SVGAGI. The CDR3 is CASTQGYGYTF. CDR3 sequence (DNA): TGTGCCAGCACACAGGGATATGGCTACACCTTC.

A few counts support this clonotype. This rearrangement joins TRBV27 to TRBJ1-2, with 11 bases fitting TRBD1. Germline lookup yields CDR1 MNHEY and CDR2 SMNVEV (reference sequence). The V gene end was trimmed by 2 bases and the J gene end by 1 base; junction bases not matched to a gene: 3. The CDR3 is 16 amino acids. The CDR3 spells CASSLGQGAGNYGYTF. CDR3 bases: TGTGCCAGCAGTTTAGGACAGGGGGCTGGTAACTATGGCTACACCTTC.

This clonotype was observed a few times. The gene calls are TRBV7-8 and TRBJ2-7; no clear D gene. The CDR3 spans 15 residues. Deletions cut 3 bases from V and 3 bases from J, with 15 bases between. Per germline, CDR1 SGHVS and CDR2 FQNEAQ. CDR3: CASSLSAPDNYEQYF. The CDR3 coding sequence is TGTGCCAGCAGCTTGTCGGCGCCGGATAACTACGAGCAGTACTTC.

Ten or more counts support this clonotype. The rearrangement links TRBV6-2 or TRBV6-3 to TRBJ1-2; D is unclear. With 0 bases removed from V and 5 bases from J, the gap between germline ends came to 7 bases. CDR3 length equals 13 residues. Germline V CDR1 and CDR2: MNHEY, SVGEGT. The CDR3 reads CASSYSAEYGYTF. CDR3 sequence (DNA): TGTGCCAGCAGTTACTCGGCAGAATATGGCTACACCTTC.

The sample holds many counts of this clonotype. This chain connects TRBV3-1 to TRBJ1-2; D unclear. CDR3 size: 13 residues. The germline V gene has CDR1 LGHDT and CDR2 YNNKEL (reference sequence). The V end lost 1 base, the J end lost 8 bases, and 11 bases lay between the germline ends. In nucleotides, the CDR3 is TGTGCCAGCAGCCAAGTGATAGGCGGCGGCTACACCTTC. Its translation: CASSQVIGGGYTF.

This clonotype was counted between two and nine times. This rearrangement joins TRBV7-2 to TRBJ1-5; the D is unclear. V gave up 2 bases and J gave up 4 bases, with 9 bases separating them. The CDR3 loop spans 14 amino acids. Per the germline V gene, CDR1 is SGHTA and CDR2 is FQGNSA. The CDR3 sequence is CASSLKVINQPQHF. As DNA, the CDR3 is TGTGCCAGCAGCTTAAAAGTGATTAATCAGCCCCAGCATTTT.

In DNA form, the CDR3 reads TGTGCCAGCTCACCCATGGCAGGGACCTACGAGCAGTACTTC. Translation: CASSPMAGTYEQYF. The V call is TRBV18, the J call TRBJ2-7; possibly TRBD1 for D (5 bases). Germline V gene sequence: CDR1 KGHSH, CDR2 LQKENI. With 3 bases removed from V and 2 bases from J, the gap between germline ends came to 11 bases. The CDR3 contains 14 residues. The full variable domain, in which reference TRBV18 and TRBJ2-7 provide the parts outside the CDR3, is NAGVMQNPRHLVRRRGQEARLRCSPMKGHSHVYWYRQLPEEGLKFMVYLQKENIIDESGMPKERFSAEFPKEGPSILRIQQVVRGDSAAYFCASSPMAGTYEQYFGPGTRLTVT.

The J gene is TRBJ1-3, the V gene TRBV2; D is unresolved. The CDR3 contains 13 residues. Germline V CDR1 and CDR2: SNHLY, FYNNEI. The germline V and J ends were trimmed by 7 bases and 0 bases, with 7 bases remaining between them. The CDR3 nucleotides are TGTGCCAGCATCCAGAGCTCTGGAAACACCATATATTTT. It translates to CASIQSSGNTIYF. Based on the CDR3 plus reference TRBV2 and TRBJ1-3, the full variable domain is EPEVTQTPSHQVTQMGQEVILRCVPISNHLYFYWYRQILGQKVEFLVSFYNNEISEKSEIFDDQFSVERPDGSNFTLKIRSTKLEDSAMYFCASIQSSGNTIYFGEGSWLTVV.

This clonotype was counted between two and nine times. The V and J genes are TRBV20-1 and TRBJ2-3, with 10 bases fitting TRBD1. J was trimmed by 0 bases and V by 2 bases; bases with no gene match: 14. This CDR3 has 19 amino acids. Germline CDR1 DFQATT, CDR2 SNEGSKA (reference sequence). Here the CDR3 reads CSARSSWGQGSPSTDTQYF. The DNA for the CDR3 is TGCAGTGCTAGATCTTCCTGGGGACAGGGGTCTCCTAGCACAGATACGCAGTATTTT.

This clonotype was picked up a small number of times. This chain connects TRBV7-6 to TRBJ2-1, with a weak D call TRBD2 (5 bases). V lost 4 bases and J 7 bases, leaving 17 bases between the germline ends. The germline V gene encodes CDR1 SGHVS and CDR2 FNYEAQ. The CDR3 runs 15 residues. The CDR3 nucleotides are TGTGCCAGCAGCTCGCCTCCGGAGGATTGGAATGAGCAGTTCTTC. It codes for CASSSPPEDWNEQFF.

The chain is built from TRBV29-1 and TRBJ2-3; 11 bases are a match to TRBD2. CDR3 length equals 16 residues. Germline-derived CDR1 and CDR2 are SQVTM and ANQGSEA. V dropped 6 bases and J dropped 2; count of bases not matched to a gene: 10. The CDR3 DNA reads as TGCAGCGTCGAGCTAATTAGCGGGGGGGCCACAGATACGCAGTATTTT. This translates into CSVELISGGATDTQYF.

The table lists this clonotype with a few counts. The V and J genes are TRBV7-2 and TRBJ1-3, with D unresolved. The CDR3 runs 14 residues. CDR1 is SGHTA and CDR2 is FQGNSA in the germline V gene. With 8 bases removed from V and 0 bases from J, the gap between germline ends came to 11 bases. CDR3 sequence reads: CASRPASSGNTIYF. CDR3 DNA: TGTGCCAGCCGCCCGGCAAGCTCTGGAAACACCATATATTTT.

This clonotype was recorded many times. The chain employs TRBV5-4 and TRBJ1-1; D is possibly TRBD1 (6 bases). CDR3 size: 12 residues. CDR1 is SGHNT, CDR2 YYREEE, per germline (reference sequence). V was shortened by 4 bases and J by 6 bases, with 10 bases between the two germline ends. In nucleotides, the CDR3 is TGTGCCAGCAGCCCAGGGGATGCTGAAGCTTTCTTT. Encoded protein: CASSPGDAEAFF.